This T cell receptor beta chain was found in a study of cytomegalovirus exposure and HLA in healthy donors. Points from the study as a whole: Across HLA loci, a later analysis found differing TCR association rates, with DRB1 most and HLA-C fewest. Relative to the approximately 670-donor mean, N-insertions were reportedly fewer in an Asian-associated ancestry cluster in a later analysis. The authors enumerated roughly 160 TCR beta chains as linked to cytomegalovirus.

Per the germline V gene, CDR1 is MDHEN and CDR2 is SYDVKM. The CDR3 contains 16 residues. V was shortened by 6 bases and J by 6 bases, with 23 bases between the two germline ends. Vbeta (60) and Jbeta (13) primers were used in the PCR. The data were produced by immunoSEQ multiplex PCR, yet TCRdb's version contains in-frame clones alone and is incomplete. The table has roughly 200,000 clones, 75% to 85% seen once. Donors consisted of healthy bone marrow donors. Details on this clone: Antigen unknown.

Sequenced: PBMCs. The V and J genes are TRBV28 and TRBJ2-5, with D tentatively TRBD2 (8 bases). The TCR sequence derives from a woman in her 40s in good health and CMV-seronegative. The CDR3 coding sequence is TGTGCCAGCAGCTGGTTACAGGGGACTAGTGGGCAGACCCAGTACTTC. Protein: CASSWLQGTSGQTQYF.